These 31 T cell receptor beta chains were all obtained from the same sample, sequenced in a study of immune evolution from preneoplasia to lung adenocarcinoma. Repertoires were generated with immunoSEQ multiplex PCR, while TCRdb's copy carries only in-frame clones and drops some. This sample yields over 4,000 clones, of which 80% to 90% are seen a single time; about 15% belongs to the top ten. Sequenced material: FFPE adjacent normal lung tissue. The receptors derive from a donor of 70 years or more with lung adenocarcinoma.

CDR3 in amino acids: CASSLWGQGVNYGYTF. In DNA, the CDR3 is TGCGCCAGCAGCTTGTGGGGACAGGGCGTTAACTATGGCTACACCTTC. The V call is TRBV5-1, the J call TRBJ1-2; TRBD1 matches 9 bases. Germline V gene lookup returns CDR1 SGHRS and CDR2 YFSETQ. The length of the CDR3 is 16 residues. The V and J ends lost 1 base and 1 base, in that order; junction bases with no gene match: 5.

The J gene is TRBJ1-1, the V gene TRBV19; D call uncertain. This CDR3 contains 13 residues. V was clipped by 7 bases and J by 0 bases, with 9 bases between them. Germline lookup yields CDR1 LNHDA and CDR2 SQIVND (reference sequence). The CDR3 reads CASISLMNTEAFF. The DNA of the CDR3 is TGTGCCAGTATTTCCTTAATGAACACTGAAGCTTTCTTT.

The rearrangement joins TRBV2 to TRBJ2-6, with a tentative D call TRBD2 (6 bases). The CDR3 loop spans 17 amino acids. The germline gives CDR1 SNHLY, CDR2 FYNNEI. V gave up 4 bases and J gave up 1 base, with 14 bases separating them. The CDR3: CASSALLLASGANVLTF. CDR3 sequence (DNA): TGTGCCAGCAGTGCCCTCCTACTAGCTTCTGGGGCCAACGTCCTGACTTTC.

This chain links TRBV10-3 with TRBJ2-7; the D gene is possibly TRBD2 (6 bases). CDR1 is ENHRY and CDR2 is SYGVKD in the germline V gene. V was shortened by 7 bases and J by 2 bases, with 15 bases between the two germline ends. The CDR3 runs to 14 residues. The CDR3 nucleotides read TGTGCCATCAAATGGGGCGCGGGAACCTACGAGCAGTACTTC. It specifies CAIKWGAGTYEQYF.

The rearrangement links TRBV2 to TRBJ2-3, with 7 bases lining up with TRBD1. CDR1 is SNHLY, CDR2 FYNNEI, per germline. V was clipped by 4 bases and J by 3 bases; unmatched bases: 4. The CDR3 runs 14 residues. CDR3 DNA sequence: TGTGCCAGCAGTGTCAGGGGGTTAACAGATACGCAGTATTTT. This codes for CASSVRGLTDTQYF.

The chain employs TRBV7-2 and TRBJ1-4, with TRBD1 matching 10 bases. This CDR3 spans 15 amino acids. Germline V CDR1 and CDR2: SGHTA, FQGNSA. Germline trimming cut 1 base from V and 7 bases from J; bases unmatched to any gene: 3. The CDR3 loop reads CASSLGGTGVEKLFF. The CDR3 DNA reads TGTGCCAGCAGCTTAGGAGGGACAGGGGTTGAAAAACTGTTTTTT.

V usage is TRBV28 and J usage is TRBJ2-7, with a weak D call TRBD1 (6 bases). Germline V gene lookup returns CDR1 MDHEN and CDR2 SYDVKM. The length of the CDR3 is 13 residues. Between the trimmed V and J ends, which lost 5 bases and 6 bases, there was a span of 14 bases. The CDR3 here is CASSPGQPGEQYF. The CDR3 coding sequence is TGTGCCAGCAGTCCAGGACAGCCGGGCGAGCAGTACTTC.

This clone was picked up one time. The chain uses TRBV5-8 and TRBJ2-1, with 10 bases lining up with TRBD1. Germline CDR1 and CDR2: SGHTS and YDEGEE. The CDR3 contains 16 residues. After removal of 4 bases from V and 4 bases from J, the junction contained 8 bases not matched to a gene. CDR3 nucleotide sequence: TGTGCCAGCAGCCGGGAGGGACAGGGGAATTACAATGAGCAGTTCTTC. It encodes CASSREGQGNYNEQFF.

This chain connects TRBV7-3 to TRBJ1-5; D is unresolved. Trimming took off 5 bases at V and 4 bases at J, with 9 bases between the two ends. Germline CDR1 SGHTA, CDR2 FQGTGA. The CDR3 totals 13 residues. The CDR3: CASSVNLNQPQHF. CDR3 coding DNA: TGTGCCAGCAGCGTAAACCTGAATCAGCCCCAGCATTTT.

The CDR3 bases are TGTGCCAGCAGCCGAGTAGGGACAGGGGAAGAAAAACTGTTTTTT. Its translation: CASSRVGTGEEKLFF. The chain recombines TRBV28 with TRBJ1-4; TRBD1 matches at 10 bases. This CDR3 has 15 amino acids. V lost 6 bases to trimming and J lost 8 bases; unmatched junction nucleotides: 9. CDR1 is MDHEN and CDR2 is SYDVKM in the germline V gene. Looking up the rest from reference TRBV28 and TRBJ1-4 gives the full variable domain: DVKVTQSSRYLVKRTGEKVFLECVQDMDHENMFWYRQDPGLGLRLIYFSYDVKMKEKGDIPEGYSVSREKKERFSLILESASTNQTSMYLCASSRVGTGEEKLFFGSGTQLSVL.

The chain combines TRBV5-4 with TRBJ1-2; 7 positions match TRBD1. Unmatched junction bases numbered 7, after V lost 5 bases and J lost 0 bases. This CDR3 comprises 15 residues. Germline CDR1 SGHNT, CDR2 YYREEE (reference sequence). For the CDR3, the DNA is TGTGCCAGCAGTTTAGGGGGCCGCTCTAACTATGGCTACACCTTC. This codes for CASSLGGRSNYGYTF.

Points on this clone: One end of the junction fails to match germline, which may point to a read error. The chain combines TRBV6-5 with TRBJ2-1, with 11 bases that match TRBD2. The CDR3 spans 14 residues. Germline CDR1 reads MNHEY; CDR2 reads SVGAGI. The CDR3 coding sequence is TGTGCCGGCAGTGGGACTAGCGGTGACAATGAGCAGTTCTTC. This translates into CAGSGTSGDNEQFF.

The V gene is TRBV5-8, the J gene TRBJ2-3; TRBD1 matches 7 bases. There are 15 residues in the CDR3. Germline values: CDR1 SGHTS, CDR2 YDEGEE. The J segment lost 0 bases and the V segment lost 3 bases, leaving 4 bases of the junction unmatched. The CDR3 coding sequence is TGTGCCAGCAGCTCGGGACAGCTGAGCACAGATACGCAGTATTTT. As protein: CASSSGQLSTDTQYF.

The J gene is TRBJ1-1, the V gene TRBV5-1; no clear D gene. The germline V and J ends were trimmed by 6 bases and 1 base, with 10 bases remaining between them. Germline CDR1 reads SGHRS; CDR2 reads YFSETQ. CDR3 length equals 13 residues. As DNA, the CDR3 is TGCGCCAGCATTAATCTGGGGAACACTGAAGCTTTCTTT. Residues: CASINLGNTEAFF.

CDR3 nucleotide sequence: TGTGCCACCAGCAGAGATGAGTCAGGGGGCAGAGGCTACACCTTC. The encoded protein is CATSRDESGGRGYTF. The rearrangement uses TRBV15 and TRBJ1-2; TRBD1 matches at 8 bases. The trim removed 0 bases at V and 8 bases at J, leaving 8 bases unmatched. This CDR3 has 15 amino acids. Germline CDR1 is LNHNV and CDR2 is YYDKDF (reference sequence).

In its sample, this clone is large. This rearrangement joins TRBV4-1 to TRBJ1-5, with TRBD1 matching 8 bases. CDR1 MGHRA and CDR2 YSYEKL come from the germline V gene. Losses at the gene ends were 1 base for V and 4 bases for J; bases not matched to a gene: 21. The CDR3 runs to 21 residues. In nucleotides, the CDR3 is TGCGCCAGCAGCCAAGCGCCAATCCTTTTGGGCAGGGGGCGAGAAAATCAGCCCCAGCATTTT. Translated, it gives CASSQAPILLGRGRENQPQHF.

This chain links TRBV7-9 with TRBJ1-1, with 8 bases lining up with TRBD1. The germline gives CDR1 SEHNR, CDR2 FQNEAQ (reference sequence). Losses at the gene ends were 5 bases for V and 2 bases for J; bases not matched to a gene: 7. The CDR3 consists of 15 residues. This CDR3 is CASSRVGTGNTEAFF. CDR3 nucleotides: TGTGCCAGCAGCCGCGTCGGGACAGGAAACACTGAAGCTTTCTTT.

This chain uses TRBV7-3 with TRBJ2-3; tentatively, D is TRBD1 or TRBD2 (5 bases each). There are 15 residues in the CDR3. The V and J ends lost 2 bases and 5 bases respectively, with 14 bases between them. Germline V CDR1 and CDR2: SGHTA, FQGTGA. The CDR3 sequence: CASSLLAGSVDTQYF. The CDR3 nucleotides are TGTGCCAGCAGCTTACTAGCAGGGTCGGTAGATACGCAGTATTTT.

Turning to this clone: The junction departs from germline at one end; a sequencing error may be responsible. The J gene is TRBJ2-5, the V gene TRBV5-8, with TRBD1 identical over 10 bases. The CDR3 is 14 amino acids. From germline, CDR1 is SGHTS and CDR2 YDEGEE. This CDR3 reads CASSLVGTGEIQYF. CDR3 DNA sequence: TGTGCCAGCAGCTTGGTAGGGACAGGGGAGATCCAGTACTTC.

This rearrangement joins TRBV7-2 to TRBJ2-2, with 9 bases identical to TRBD2. The trim removed 10 bases at V and 10 bases at J, leaving 13 bases unmatched. This CDR3 is 14 amino acids long. Germline V CDR1 and CDR2: SGHTA, FQGNSA. The CDR3 region has the DNA TGTGCCACCCCTCTTAACGCGGGAGGGGAGGAGCTGTTTTTT. Translating gives CATPLNAGGEELFF.

This clone was seen a few times. The rearrangement joins TRBV7-9 to TRBJ2-5, with D possibly being TRBD1 (6 bases). V lost 1 base and J lost 3, with 12 bases in between. The CDR3 runs 15 residues. From germline, CDR1 is SEHNR and CDR2 FQNEAQ (reference sequence). CDR3 loop: CASSLVSTGKETQYF. CDR3 DNA: TGTGCCAGCAGCTTAGTATCGACAGGAAAAGAGACCCAGTACTTC.

V is TRBV5-1 and J is TRBJ2-7; TRBD1 might be the D (5 bases). The CDR3 runs 15 residues. Trimming cost V 4 bases and J 0 bases, with 14 bases left between them. Germline V lookup: CDR1 SGHRS, CDR2 YFSETQ. DNA for the CDR3: TGCGCCAGCAGCCCCAGGCAGGGAAGCTCCTACGAGCAGTACTTC. Protein sequence: CASSPRQGSSYEQYF. Using reference TRBV5-1 and TRBJ2-7 for the parts outside the CDR3, the full variable domain is KAGVTQTPRYLIKTRGQQVTLSCSPISGHRSVSWYQQTPGQGLQFLFEYFSETQRNKGNFPGRFSGRQFSNSRSEMNVSTLELGDSALYLCASSPRQGSSYEQYFGPGTRLTVT.

V usage is TRBV28 and J usage is TRBJ2-1; 11 bases line up with TRBD2. The CDR3 has 14 residues. CDR1 and CDR2 (germline): MDHEN, SYDVKM. The V and J ends lost 7 bases and 7 bases, in that order; junction bases with no gene match: 6. DNA for the CDR3: TGTGCCAGCATTCCTAGCGGGAGGTTTAATGAGCAGTTCTTC. Amino acids: CASIPSGRFNEQFF.

The J gene is TRBJ2-3, the V gene TRBV29-1; 11 bases fit TRBD2. This CDR3 has 21 amino acids. V dropped 8 bases and J dropped 9; count of bases not matched to a gene: 34. Germline V lookup: CDR1 SQVTM, CDR2 ANQGSEA. CDR3 amino acids: CSNPYDKTSGKILHTGGTQYF. The CDR3 DNA is TGCAGCAACCCCTACGACAAGACTAGCGGGAAGATCTTACACACTGGAGGGACGCAGTATTTT.

The genes are TRBV6-1 and TRBJ2-3; 7 nucleotides agree with TRBD2. This CDR3 region has 14 residues. CDR1 is MNHNS and CDR2 is SASEGT in the germline V gene. V dropped 3 bases and J dropped 0; count of bases not matched to a gene: 0. CDR3 residues: CASSDSGSTDTQYF. In nucleotides, the CDR3 is TGTGCCAGCAGTGATAGCGGGAGCACAGATACGCAGTATTTT.

This clone has a handful of counts. This sequence joins TRBV4-1 and TRBJ2-6, with D hard to call. The CDR3 covers 14 residues. Germline lookup yields CDR1 MGHRA and CDR2 YSYEKL. V dropped 4 bases and J dropped 0 bases, with 4 bases sitting between them. The CDR3 sequence: CASSLGSGANVLTF. In DNA, the CDR3 is TGCGCCAGCAGCCTGGGCTCTGGGGCCAACGTCCTGACTTTC.

The chain links TRBV2 to TRBJ2-7; 7 bases are a match to TRBD2. CDR3 size: 12 residues. The J segment lost 5 bases and the V segment lost 6 bases, leaving 4 bases of the junction unmatched. The V gene's germline CDR1 is SNHLY and CDR2 FYNNEI. The CDR3 sequence: CASRGAGHEQYF. The CDR3 nucleotides are TGTGCCAGCAGAGGAGCGGGACACGAGCAGTACTTC.

The V gene is TRBV7-9, the J gene TRBJ2-1; 8 nucleotides line up with TRBD1. The CDR3 has 13 amino acids. Trimming cost V 7 bases and J 8 bases; bases outside gene matches: 7. Germline lookup yields CDR1 SEHNR and CDR2 FQNEAQ (reference sequence). CDR3 nucleotide sequence: TGTGCCAGCATCGCGGACAGGGTGGATGAGCAGTTCTTC. Translating gives CASIADRVDEQFF.

This clone has a single count. V is TRBV9 and J is TRBJ2-5; D could derive from TRBD1 or TRBD2 (5 bases each). The ends were cut back, 0 bases at V and 2 bases at J, with 11 bases in the middle. The germline V gene encodes CDR1 SGDLS and CDR2 YYNGEE. The CDR3 spans 15 residues. CDR3 loop: CASSVGGWGQETQYF. DNA of the CDR3: TGTGCCAGCAGCGTAGGGGGCTGGGGGCAAGAGACCCAGTACTTC.

This clone was seen a single time. The genes are TRBV6-4 and TRBJ2-3; D call uncertain. Germline V gene sequence: CDR1 MRHNA, CDR2 SNTAGT. The ends were cut back, 4 bases at V and 0 bases at J, with 5 bases in the middle. The CDR3 sequence is 13 residues long. As DNA, the CDR3 is TGTGCCAGCAGTGCTACTAGCACAGATACGCAGTATTTT. Protein: CASSATSTDTQYF.

V is TRBV5-6 and J is TRBJ1-3; D possibly corresponds to TRBD1 (5 bases). Germline loops: CDR1 SGHDT, CDR2 YYEEEE. The CDR3 contains 14 residues. The V end lost 1 base, the J end lost 4 bases, and 9 bases lay between the germline ends. CDR3 loop: CASSLQGRGNTIYF. The CDR3 nucleotides are TGTGCCAGCAGCTTGCAGGGTCGAGGAAACACCATATATTTT.